The 13 T cell receptor beta chains reported below all come from one sample, sequenced in a study of blood T cell repertoires in COVID-19. The repertoire was sequenced with immunoSEQ multiplex PCR; TCRdb's copy has only in-frame clones and lacks some. The table lists 110,000 to 150,000 clones, around 79% of them singletons. The specimen sequenced was peripheral blood. The source of these receptors is a man aged 55 to 70 with acute or convalescent COVID-19.

V gene TRBV3-1 (or the pseudogene TRBV3-2) combines with J gene TRBJ2-7, with 8 positions matching TRBD2. The CDR3 contains 12 residues. Germline V gene sequence: CDR1 LGHDT, CDR2 YNNKEL (reference sequence). J was trimmed by 9 bases and V by 5 bases; bases with no gene match: 6. Here the CDR3 DNA reads TGTGCCAGCAGCTCCCGGACTAGCTCGCAGTACTTC. Translation: CASSSRTSSQYF.

V is TRBV2 and J is TRBJ1-2, with TRBD1 matching over 7 bases. After removal of 5 bases from V and 4 bases from J, the junction contained 10 bases not matched to a gene. Germline CDR1 and CDR2: SNHLY and FYNNEI. The CDR3 loop spans 15 amino acids. The CDR3 DNA reads as TGTGCCAGCAGTATAGCGAGACAGGGAATCTATGGCTACACCTTC. It translates to CASSIARQGIYGYTF.

The chain couples TRBV27 to TRBJ1-5; 7 nucleotides agree with TRBD1. This CDR3 has 14 residues. V trimming: 2 bases; J trimming: 3 bases; junction bases outside the gene matches: 1. Germline V gene data show CDR1 as MNHEY and CDR2 as SMNVEV (reference sequence). The CDR3: CASSLQGVNQPQHF. Here the CDR3 DNA reads TGTGCCAGCAGTTTACAGGGGGTCAATCAGCCCCAGCATTTT.

The rearrangement links TRBV11-2 to TRBJ1-5, with 7 positions matching TRBD1. Looked up from germline, CDR1 is SGHAT and CDR2 is FQNNGV. The V gene end was trimmed by 5 bases and the J gene end by 4 bases; junction bases not matched to a gene: 8. This CDR3 has 15 amino acids. The DNA for the CDR3 is TGTGCCAGCAGCACAGGGGAAACCCCAAATCAGCCCCAGCATTTT. Protein: CASSTGETPNQPQHF.

This chain connects TRBV5-5 to TRBJ2-1, with a possible D match to TRBD1 (5 bases). Germline CDR1 and CDR2: SGHKS and YYEKEE (reference sequence). V was shortened by 2 bases and J by 2 bases, with 20 bases between the two germline ends. This CDR3 has 18 amino acids. The CDR3 coding sequence is TGTGCCAGCAGCTTTAACAGGAATAGGTCGGACCCCTACAATGAGCAGTTCTTC. Protein product: CASSFNRNRSDPYNEQFF.

The CDR3 loop reads CASSEYRVGNTIYF. Here the CDR3 DNA reads TGTGCCAGCAGTGAGTACAGGGTTGGAAACACCATATATTTT. This chain joins TRBV6-1 and TRBJ1-3; D is possibly TRBD1 (6 bases). CDR1 is MNHNS, CDR2 SASEGT, per germline. The CDR3 is 14 amino acids. V lost 3 bases and J lost 3, with 9 bases in between.

This chain joins TRBV6-6 and TRBJ2-1; maybe TRBD1 (5 bases). Trimming pared 6 bases from V and 7 bases from J, leaving 19 bases between. The CDR3 is 15 residues long. CDR1 is MNHNY, CDR2 SVGAGI, per germline (reference sequence). The CDR3 region has the DNA TGTGCCAGCAGCCCGGACAAAGGCCCAAGGAATGAGCAGTTCTTC. Amino acids: CASSPDKGPRNEQFF.

This chain uses TRBV6-5 with TRBJ2-7; D uncertain. The CDR3 totals 13 residues. V was clipped by 6 bases and J by 0 bases, with 9 bases between them. The germline V gene has CDR1 MNHEY and CDR2 SVGAGI. CDR3 in DNA: TGTGCCAGCAGGGGTTCTAGCTCCTACGAGCAGTACTTC. It yields the protein CASRGSSSYEQYF.

The chain links TRBV28 to TRBJ2-1; TRBD1 matches 7 bases. CDR3 length equals 16 residues. V lost 3 bases, J lost 4 bases, and 9 bases stayed unmatched. Germline V gene sequence: CDR1 MDHEN, CDR2 SYDVKM. The CDR3 region has the DNA TGTGCCAGCAGTTTGGCCGGGACAGTAGAATACAATGAGCAGTTCTTC. This encodes CASSLAGTVEYNEQFF.

The gene calls are TRBV3-1 (or the pseudogene TRBV3-2) and TRBJ1-3, with D hard to call. CDR3 size: 15 residues. Germline CDR1 reads LGHDT; CDR2 reads YNNKEL (reference sequence). Trimming left V 0 bases short and J 4 bases short, with 10 bases between. In nucleotides, the CDR3 is TGTGCCAGCAGCCAAGAGCGGACGGGAGGAAACACCATATATTTT. Translation: CASSQERTGGNTIYF.

This sequence joins TRBV27 and TRBJ2-7; no reliable D call. Germline V gene lookup returns CDR1 MNHEY and CDR2 SMNVEV (reference sequence). The CDR3 totals 13 residues. The ends were cut back, 4 bases at V and 6 bases at J, with 13 bases in the middle. This chain's CDR3 is CASSSRGNLEQYF. The CDR3, as DNA: TGTGCCAGCAGTTCCCGCGGCAACCTCGAGCAGTACTTC.

The V gene is TRBV5-1, the J gene TRBJ2-2; D remains ambiguous. Deletions cut 2 bases from V and 3 bases from J, with 11 bases between. Germline V gene data show CDR1 as SGHRS and CDR2 as YFSETQ. This CDR3 has 15 residues. CDR3 amino acids: CASSLVGVDTGELFF. The CDR3 DNA is TGCGCCAGCAGCTTAGTAGGAGTTGACACCGGGGAGCTGTTTTTT.

This chain connects TRBV7-3 to TRBJ1-6; no clear D. The V end lost 3 bases, the J end lost 14 bases, and 2 bases lay between the germline ends. The CDR3 loop spans 9 amino acids. Germline lookup yields CDR1 SGHTA and CDR2 FQGTGA. The CDR3 sequence is CASSFSLHF. The CDR3 region has the DNA TGTGCCAGCAGCTTCTCCCTCCACTTT.